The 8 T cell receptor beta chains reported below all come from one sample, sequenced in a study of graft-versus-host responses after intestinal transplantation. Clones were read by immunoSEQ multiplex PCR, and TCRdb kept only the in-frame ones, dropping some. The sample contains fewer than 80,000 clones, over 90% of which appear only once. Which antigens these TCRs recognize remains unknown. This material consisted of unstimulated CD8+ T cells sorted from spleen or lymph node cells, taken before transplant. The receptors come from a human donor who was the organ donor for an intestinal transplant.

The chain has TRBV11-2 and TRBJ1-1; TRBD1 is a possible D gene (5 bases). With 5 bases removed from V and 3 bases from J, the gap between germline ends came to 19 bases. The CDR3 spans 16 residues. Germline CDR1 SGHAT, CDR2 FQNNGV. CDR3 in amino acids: CASSRNLQGLDTEAFF. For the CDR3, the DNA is TGTGCCAGCAGCCGAAACCTCCAGGGTCTGGACACTGAAGCTTTCTTT.

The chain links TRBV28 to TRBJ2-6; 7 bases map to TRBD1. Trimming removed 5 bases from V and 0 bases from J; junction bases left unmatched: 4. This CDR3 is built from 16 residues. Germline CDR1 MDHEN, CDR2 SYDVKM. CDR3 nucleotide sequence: TGTGCCAGCAGTACGGGACAGATCTCTGGGGCCAACGTCCTGACTTTC. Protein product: CASSTGQISGANVLTF.

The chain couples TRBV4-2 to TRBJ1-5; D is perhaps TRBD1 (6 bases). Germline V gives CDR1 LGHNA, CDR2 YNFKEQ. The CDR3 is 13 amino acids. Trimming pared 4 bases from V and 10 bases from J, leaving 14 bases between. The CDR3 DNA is TGTGCCAGCAGCCCCGCCCCAGGGGCTCCCCAGCATTTT. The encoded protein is CASSPAPGAPQHF.

CDR3 sequence reads: CASSIEQIYRNSYNEQFF. DNA of the CDR3: TGTGCCAGTAGTATAGAACAGATCTACCGTAACTCCTACAATGAGCAGTTCTTC. The V call is TRBV19, the J call TRBJ2-1; D gene uncertain. V lost 0 bases, J lost 0 bases, and 15 bases lay in between. The germline CDR1 and CDR2 sequences are LNHDA and SQIVND (reference sequence). This CDR3 spans 18 amino acids.

In DNA form, the CDR3 reads TGTGCCAGCAGGGGGACTAGCGGGAGTGTGGATACGCAGTATTTT. It yields the protein CASRGTSGSVDTQYF. V and J are TRBV2 and TRBJ2-3, with 14 bases aligning to TRBD2. CDR3 length: 15 residues. After removal of 6 bases from V and 6 bases from J, the junction contained 5 bases not matched to a gene. Germline V gene sequence: CDR1 SNHLY, CDR2 FYNNEI.

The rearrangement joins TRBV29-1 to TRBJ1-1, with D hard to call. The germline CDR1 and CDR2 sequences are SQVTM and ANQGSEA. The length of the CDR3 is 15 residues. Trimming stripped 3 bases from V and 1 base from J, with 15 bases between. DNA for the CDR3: TGCAGCGTTGACCGGGGTCCTTTCACGAACACTGAAGCTTTCTTT. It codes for CSVDRGPFTNTEAFF. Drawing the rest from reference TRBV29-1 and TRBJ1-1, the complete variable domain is SAVISQKPSRDICQRGTSLTIQCQVDSQVTMMFWYRQQPGQSLTLIATANQGSEATYESGFVIDKFPISRPNLTFSTLTVSNMSPEDSSIYLCSVDRGPFTNTEAFFGQGTRLTVV.

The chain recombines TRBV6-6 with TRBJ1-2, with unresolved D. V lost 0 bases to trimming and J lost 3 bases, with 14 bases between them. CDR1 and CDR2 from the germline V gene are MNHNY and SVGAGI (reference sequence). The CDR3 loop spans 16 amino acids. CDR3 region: CASSYSPKAVYYGYTF. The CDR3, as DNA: TGTGCCAGCAGTTACTCGCCCAAAGCCGTCTACTATGGCTACACCTTC.

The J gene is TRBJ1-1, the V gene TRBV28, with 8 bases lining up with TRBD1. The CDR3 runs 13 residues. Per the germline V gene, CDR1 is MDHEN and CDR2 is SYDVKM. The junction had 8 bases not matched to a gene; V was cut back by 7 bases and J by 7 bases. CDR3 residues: CASIQGGLDEAFF. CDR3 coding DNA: TGTGCCAGCATACAGGGGGGATTAGATGAAGCTTTCTTT.